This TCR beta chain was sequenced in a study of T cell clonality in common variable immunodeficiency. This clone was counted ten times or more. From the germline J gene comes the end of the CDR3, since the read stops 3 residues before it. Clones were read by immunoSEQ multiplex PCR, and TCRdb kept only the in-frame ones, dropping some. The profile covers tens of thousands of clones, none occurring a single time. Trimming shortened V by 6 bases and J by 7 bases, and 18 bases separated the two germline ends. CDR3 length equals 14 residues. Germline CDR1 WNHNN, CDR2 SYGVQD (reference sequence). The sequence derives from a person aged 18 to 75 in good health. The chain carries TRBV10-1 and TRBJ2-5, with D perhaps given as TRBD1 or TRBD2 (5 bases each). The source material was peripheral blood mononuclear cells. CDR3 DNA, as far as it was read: TGCGCCAGCAGCCCGGCTCGAATGAGGGGGACC. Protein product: CASSPARMRGT. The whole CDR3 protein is CASSPARMRGTQYF.